This T cell receptor beta chain was captured in a study of blood T cell repertoires in COVID-19. Study background: In each case, the material was cDNA or gDNA derived from T cells, B-cell-depleted T cells, or PBMCs.

This CDR3 region has 14 residues. The V segment lost 4 bases and the J segment 1 base; nucleotides outside the gene matches: 3. CDR1 and CDR2 (germline): SGHRS, YFSETQ. Generated by immunoSEQ multiplex PCR, the TCRdb table keeps only in-frame clones and is missing some. This sample has 180,000 or so clones, with around 85% found just once. The clonotype originates from a man in his sixties with acute or convalescent COVID-19. Sequencing input: peripheral blood. This chain joins TRBV5-1 and TRBJ1-1; 8 bases are shared with TRBD1. The CDR3 loop reads CASSRDRSNTEAFF. The CDR3 bases are TGCGCCAGCAGCAGGGACAGGTCGAACACTGAAGCTTTCTTT.